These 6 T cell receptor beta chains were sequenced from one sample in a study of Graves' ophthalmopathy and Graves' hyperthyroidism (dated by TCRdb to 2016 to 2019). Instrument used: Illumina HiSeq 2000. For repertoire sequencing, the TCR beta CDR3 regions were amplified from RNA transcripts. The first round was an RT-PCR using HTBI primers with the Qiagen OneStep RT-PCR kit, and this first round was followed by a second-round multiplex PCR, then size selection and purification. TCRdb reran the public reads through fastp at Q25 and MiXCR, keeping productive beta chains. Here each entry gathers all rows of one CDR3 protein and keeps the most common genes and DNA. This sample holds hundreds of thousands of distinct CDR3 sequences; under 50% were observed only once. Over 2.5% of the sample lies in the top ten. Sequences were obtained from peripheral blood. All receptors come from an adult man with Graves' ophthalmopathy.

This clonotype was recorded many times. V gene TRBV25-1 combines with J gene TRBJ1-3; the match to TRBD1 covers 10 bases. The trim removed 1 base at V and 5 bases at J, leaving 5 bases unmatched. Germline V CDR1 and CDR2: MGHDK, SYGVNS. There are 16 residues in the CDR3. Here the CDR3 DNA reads TGTGCCAGCAGTGAATCAGGGACAGGGGTTCGAAACACCATATATTTT. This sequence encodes CASSESGTGVRNTIYF.

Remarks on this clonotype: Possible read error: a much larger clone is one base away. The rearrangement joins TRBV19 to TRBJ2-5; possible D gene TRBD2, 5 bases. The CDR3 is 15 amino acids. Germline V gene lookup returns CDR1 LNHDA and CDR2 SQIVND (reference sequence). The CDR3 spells CASSMWAVREEIQYF. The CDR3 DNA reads TGTGCCAGTAGTATGTGGGCGGTGAGGGAAGAGATCCAGTACTTC.

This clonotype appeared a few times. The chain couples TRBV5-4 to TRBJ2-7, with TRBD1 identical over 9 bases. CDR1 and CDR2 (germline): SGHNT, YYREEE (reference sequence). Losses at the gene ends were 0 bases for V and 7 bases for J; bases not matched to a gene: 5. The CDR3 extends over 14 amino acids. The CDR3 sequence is CASSLAQGAGEQYF. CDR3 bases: TGTGCCAGCAGCTTGGCACAGGGGGCGGGTGAGCAGTACTTC. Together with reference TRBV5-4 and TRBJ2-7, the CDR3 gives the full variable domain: ETGVTQSPTHLIKTRGQQVTLRCSSQSGHNTVSWYQQALGQGPQFIFQYYREEENGRGNFPPRFSGLQFPNYSSELNVNALELDDSALYLCASSLAQGAGEQYFGPGTRLTVT.

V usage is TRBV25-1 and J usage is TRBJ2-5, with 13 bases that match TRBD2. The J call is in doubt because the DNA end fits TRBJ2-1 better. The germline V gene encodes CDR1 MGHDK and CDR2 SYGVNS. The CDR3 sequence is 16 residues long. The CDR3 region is CASSDTPGLAGVEQFF. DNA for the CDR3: TGTGCCAGCAGTGATACCCCCGGACTAGCGGGGGTTGAGCAGTTCTTC.

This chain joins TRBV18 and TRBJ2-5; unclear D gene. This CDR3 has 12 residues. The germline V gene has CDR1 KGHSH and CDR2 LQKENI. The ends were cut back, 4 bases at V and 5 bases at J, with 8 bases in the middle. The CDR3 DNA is TGTGCCAGCTCACTCTCCTGGGAGACCCAGTACTTC. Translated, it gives CASSLSWETQYF.

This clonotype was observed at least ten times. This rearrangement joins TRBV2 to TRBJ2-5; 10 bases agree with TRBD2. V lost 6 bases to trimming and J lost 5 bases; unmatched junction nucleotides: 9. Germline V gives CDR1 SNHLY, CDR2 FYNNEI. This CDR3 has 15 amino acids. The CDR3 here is CASSRGLAVSETQYF. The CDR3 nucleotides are TGTGCCAGCAGCCGCGGACTAGCGGTATCGGAGACCCAGTACTTC.